The 15 T cell receptor beta chains listed next were all sequenced from one sample in a study of response to subunit inactivated influenza vaccine. TCRdb recomputed calls from the RT-PCR reads with MiXCR, one row per CDR3 protein. The sample consists of approximately 700,000 distinct CDR3 sequences, about 14% of them appearing once. Here the sequenced sample was PBMCs from blood, taken around 14 days before vaccination. The receptors originated from a man in his forties or fifties who received an inactivated influenza vaccine.

This clonotype was counted a few times. The genes are TRBV4-1 and TRBJ1-5; no clear D. V was shortened by 0 bases and J by 2 bases, with 11 bases between the two germline ends. Germline V lookup: CDR1 MGHRA, CDR2 YSYEKL. This CDR3 has 16 amino acids. The CDR3 protein is CASSQEVTLGNQPQHF. The CDR3 DNA reads as TGCGCCAGCAGCCAAGAGGTGACCTTAGGCAATCAGCCCCAGCATTTT.

The chain couples TRBV10-3 to TRBJ2-5; 10 bases are shared with TRBD1. CDR3 length: 13 amino acids. V lost 11 bases and J lost 2; bases outside the gene matches: 5. Looked up from germline, CDR1 is ENHRY and CDR2 is SYGVKD. The CDR3 nucleotides are TGTGCCGTCGGGACAGGGGAACAAGAGACCCAGTACTTC. It translates to CAVGTGEQETQYF.

The J gene is TRBJ2-1, the V gene TRBV20-1; D might be TRBD2 (5 bases). CDR1 DFQATT and CDR2 SNEGSKA come from the germline V gene (reference sequence). The CDR3 loop spans 12 amino acids. This chain's CDR3 is CSAGIKGNEQFF. The CDR3, as DNA: TGCAGCGCCGGGATTAAGGGCAATGAGCAGTTCTTC.

The chain has TRBV4-3 and TRBJ2-3; D is undetermined. The CDR3 is made up of 14 amino acids. Trimming took off 1 base at V and 2 bases at J, with 7 bases between the two ends. Germline V CDR1 and CDR2: LGHNA, YSLEER. This chain's CDR3 is CASSQGQFTDTQYF. DNA for the CDR3: TGCGCCAGCAGCCAAGGGCAGTTCACAGATACGCAGTATTTT.

The chain combines TRBV4-2 with TRBJ2-7; TRBD1 is a possible D gene (6 bases). The V and J ends lost 0 bases and 3 bases respectively, with 15 bases between them. CDR1 is LGHNA and CDR2 is YNFKEQ in the germline V gene. The CDR3 spans 16 residues. As DNA, the CDR3 is TGTGCCAGCAGCCAAGAAGTATGGGGGCCTTTCTACGAGCAGTACTTC. This codes for CASSQEVWGPFYEQYF.

This clonotype showed up just a few times. This CDR3 reads CASSLDYQLSYEQYF. In DNA form, the CDR3 reads TGTGCCAGCAGTTTGGACTACCAGCTCTCCTACGAGCAGTACTTC. This sequence joins TRBV28 and TRBJ2-7, with a tentative D call TRBD2 (6 bases). The CDR3 extends over 15 amino acids. V lost 3 bases and J lost 0, with 12 bases in between. Germline-derived CDR1 and CDR2 are MDHEN and SYDVKM.

This clonotype was observed many times. This chain links TRBV6-2 or TRBV6-3 with TRBJ2-3, with D perhaps TRBD1 or TRBD2 (5 bases each). The CDR3 has 12 residues. The germline CDR1 and CDR2 sequences are MNHEY and SVGEGT. Deletions cut 6 bases from V and 2 bases from J, with 6 bases between. The CDR3 loop reads CASRGVTDTQYF. The CDR3 coding sequence is TGTGCCAGCAGGGGGGTCACAGATACGCAGTATTTT.

This chain joins TRBV4-2 and TRBJ2-5, with unresolved D. V was cut by 3 bases and J by 4 bases, with 9 bases left in between. The CDR3 spans 13 residues. Germline V CDR1 and CDR2: LGHNA, YNFKEQ. The CDR3 reads CASSQAPGETQYF. CDR3 bases: TGTGCCAGCAGCCAGGCCCCAGGAGAGACCCAGTACTTC.

The chain employs TRBV10-3 and TRBJ2-3, with D perhaps matching TRBD1 or TRBD2 (5 bases each). Per the germline V gene, CDR1 is ENHRY and CDR2 is SYGVKD. Trimming removed 8 bases at V and 5 bases at J, with 11 bases between. CDR3 length: 12 amino acids. The CDR3 nucleotides read TGTGCCATCCGAGGGGATGGAGATACGCAGTATTTT. It yields the protein CAIRGDGDTQYF.

Ten or more counts support this clonotype. The chain employs TRBV5-1 and TRBJ2-1, with 7 nucleotides matching TRBD2. The CDR3 runs 17 residues. Germline V CDR1 and CDR2: SGHRS, YFSETQ. The junction had 6 bases not matched to a gene; V was cut back by 0 bases and J by 0 bases. The CDR3 loop is CASSLDSGLGSYNEQFF. The CDR3 DNA is TGCGCCAGCAGCTTGGATTCAGGACTAGGCTCCTACAATGAGCAGTTCTTC.

The V and J genes are TRBV6-1 and TRBJ2-1; possibly TRBD2 for D (5 bases). The length of the CDR3 is 13 residues. V was shortened by 7 bases and J by 6 bases, with 13 bases between the two germline ends. Germline V lookup: CDR1 MNHNS, CDR2 SASEGT. CDR3 coding DNA: TGTGCCAGCACTGAGGCAAGCGGCAATGAGCAGTTCTTC. This encodes CASTEASGNEQFF.

The DNA of the CDR3 is TGTGCCAGCAGCTTGAGGGTCCAAGGCACAGATACGCAGTATTTT. Its protein is CASSLRVQGTDTQYF. The chain carries TRBV7-9 and TRBJ2-3; a possible D gene is TRBD2 (5 bases). Germline CDR1 reads SEHNR; CDR2 reads FQNEAQ (reference sequence). The V gene lost 3 bases and the J gene lost 1 base, with 11 bases spanning the gap. CDR3 size: 15 residues.

A few counts support this clonotype. V usage is TRBV6-5 and J usage is TRBJ1-1; D is ambiguous. Germline CDR1 is MNHEY and CDR2 is SVGAGI. V lost 2 bases, J lost 12 bases, and 19 bases lay in between. This CDR3 spans 14 amino acids. The CDR3 region is CASSYDSRLGETFF. Here the CDR3 DNA reads TGTGCCAGCAGTTACGACTCCCGACTCGGAGAGACTTTCTTT.

This clonotype has only a few counts. V is TRBV7-6 and J is TRBJ2-1, with D maybe TRBD1 (5 bases). CDR3 length: 15 residues. The germline V gene has CDR1 SGHVS and CDR2 FNYEAQ. V was pared by 1 base and J by 3 bases, with 10 bases between. DNA of the CDR3: TGTGCCAGCAGCTTAGTTCCAGGGTTCTACAATGAGCAGTTCTTC. This sequence encodes CASSLVPGFYNEQFF.

The sample holds a few counts of this clonotype. The CDR3 spells CASSSSGSSSLYEQYF. The CDR3 region has the DNA TGTGCCAGCAGTAGTTCAGGGTCCAGTTCCCTCTACGAGCAGTACTTC. The chain recombines TRBV12-3 or TRBV12-4 with TRBJ2-7; the D gene is possibly TRBD1 (5 bases). This CDR3 contains 16 residues. Trimming removed 5 bases at V and 3 bases at J, with 20 bases between.